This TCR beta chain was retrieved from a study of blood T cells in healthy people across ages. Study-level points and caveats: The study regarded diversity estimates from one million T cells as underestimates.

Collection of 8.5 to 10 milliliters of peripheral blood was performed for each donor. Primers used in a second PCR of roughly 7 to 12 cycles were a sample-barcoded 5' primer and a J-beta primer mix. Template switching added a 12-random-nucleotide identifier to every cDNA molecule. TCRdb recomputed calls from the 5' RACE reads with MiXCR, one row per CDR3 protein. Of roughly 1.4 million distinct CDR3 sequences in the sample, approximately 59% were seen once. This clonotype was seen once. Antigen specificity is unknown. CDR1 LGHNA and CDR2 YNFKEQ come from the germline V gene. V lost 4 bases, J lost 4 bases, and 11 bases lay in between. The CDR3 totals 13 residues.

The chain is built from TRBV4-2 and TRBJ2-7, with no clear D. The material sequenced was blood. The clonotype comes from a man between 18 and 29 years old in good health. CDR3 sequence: CASSRVQHYEQYF. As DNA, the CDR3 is TGTGCCAGCAGCCGGGTACAGCATTACGAGCAGTACTTC.